In this sample, the clone carrying this TCR beta chain turned up a few times. Only in-frame clones appear in the TCRdb table, and some are missing; sequencing was by immunoSEQ multiplex PCR. The sample has approximately 52,000 clones, over 75% seen once; the top ten hold around 1.2%. The data stem from a study of T cell changes during pregnancy in multiple sclerosis. Trimming removed 2 bases at V and 9 bases at J, with 7 bases between. Germline V gene sequence: CDR1 MDHEN, CDR2 SYDVKM. This CDR3 has 11 amino acids. The sample here was CD4+ T cells from peripheral blood mononuclear cells, taken in the second trimester of pregnancy. The TCR was taken from a female donor with multiple sclerosis, enrolled in a pregnancy study. The chain links TRBV28 to TRBJ1-1, with D possibly being TRBD1 (6 bases). The CDR3 sequence is CASSLGQQAFF. The CDR3 region has the DNA TGTGCCAGCAGTTTAGGACAGCAAGCTTTCTTT. The complete variable domain, with remaining parts taken from reference TRBV28 and TRBJ1-1, reads DVKVTQSSRYLVKRTGEKVFLECVQDMDHENMFWYRQDPGLGLRLIYFSYDVKMKEKGDIPEGYSVSREKKERFSLILESASTNQTSMYLCASSLGQQAFFGQGTRLTVV.